This T cell receptor beta chain was observed in a study of molecular identifiers for immune sequencing clone quantification. There are 15 residues in the CDR3. Deletions cut 3 bases from V and 3 bases from J, with 12 bases between. CDR1 is SGHTA, CDR2 FQGNSA, per germline. Each CDR3 protein gets one entry after TCRdb re-called the PCR reads with MiXCR. The top ten clones hold about 0.84% of a sample with some 580,000 distinct CDR3 sequences, less than 30% of them seen once. At least ten counts were recorded for this clonotype. Sequenced input: naive CD8+ T cells from blood, with Jurkat cell RNA spiked in. Specified subset: FACS-sorted CD8+CD4-CCR7+CD45RA+ naive T cells. This sequence originates from a human donor in good health. Some libraries in this study had Jurkat cell RNA spiked in. The chain uses TRBV7-2 and TRBJ1-5, with D perhaps TRBD1 (5 bases). CDR3 coding DNA: TGTGCCAGCAGCTTTGGAGCAGGGCACAATCAGCCCCAGCATTTT. As protein: CASSFGAGHNQPQHF.